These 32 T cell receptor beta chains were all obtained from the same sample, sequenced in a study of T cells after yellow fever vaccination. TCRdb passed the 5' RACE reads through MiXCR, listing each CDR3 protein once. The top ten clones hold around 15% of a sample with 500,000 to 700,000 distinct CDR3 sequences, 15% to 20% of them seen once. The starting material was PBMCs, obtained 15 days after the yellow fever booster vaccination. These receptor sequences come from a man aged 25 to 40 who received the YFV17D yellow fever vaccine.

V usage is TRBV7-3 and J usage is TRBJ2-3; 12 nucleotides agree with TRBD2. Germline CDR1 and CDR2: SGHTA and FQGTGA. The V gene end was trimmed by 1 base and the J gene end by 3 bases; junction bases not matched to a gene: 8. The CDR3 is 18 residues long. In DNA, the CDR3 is TGTGCCAGCAGCTTAATCGGAGGGCTAGCGGGAGGGACAGATACGCAGTATTTT. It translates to CASSLIGGLAGGTDTQYF.

DNA for the CDR3: TGTGCCATCAGGGGAACGGAGAAGTTGTCCCACGAGCAGTACTTC. Translated: CAIRGTEKLSHEQYF. This chain joins TRBV10-3 and TRBJ2-7; D gene unclear. This CDR3 is built from 15 residues. Trimming took off 6 bases at V and 5 bases at J, with 20 bases between the two ends. The germline gives CDR1 ENHRY, CDR2 SYGVKD.

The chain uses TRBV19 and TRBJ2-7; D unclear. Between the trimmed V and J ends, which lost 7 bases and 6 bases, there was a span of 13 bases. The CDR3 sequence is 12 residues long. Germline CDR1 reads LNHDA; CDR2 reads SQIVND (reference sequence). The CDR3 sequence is CASKNYLGEQYF. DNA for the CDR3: TGTGCCAGTAAAAACTACCTTGGCGAGCAGTACTTC.

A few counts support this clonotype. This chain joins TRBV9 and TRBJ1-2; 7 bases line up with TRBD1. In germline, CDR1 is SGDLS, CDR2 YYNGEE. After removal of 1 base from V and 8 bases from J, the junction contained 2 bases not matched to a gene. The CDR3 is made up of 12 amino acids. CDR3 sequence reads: CASSVNRGGYTF. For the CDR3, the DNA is TGTGCCAGCAGCGTAAACAGGGGAGGCTACACCTTC. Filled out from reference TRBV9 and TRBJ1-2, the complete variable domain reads DSGVTQTPKHLITATGQRVTLRCSPRSGDLSVYWYQQSLDQGLQFLIQYYNGEERAKGNILERFSAQQFPDLHSELNLSSLELGDSALYFCASSVNRGGYTFGSGTRLTVV.

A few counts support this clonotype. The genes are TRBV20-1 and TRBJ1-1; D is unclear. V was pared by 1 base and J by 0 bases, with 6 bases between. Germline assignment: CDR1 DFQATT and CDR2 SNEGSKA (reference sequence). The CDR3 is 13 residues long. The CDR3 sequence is CSARGGMNTEAFF. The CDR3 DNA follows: TGCAGTGCTAGAGGGGGTATGAACACTGAAGCTTTCTTT.

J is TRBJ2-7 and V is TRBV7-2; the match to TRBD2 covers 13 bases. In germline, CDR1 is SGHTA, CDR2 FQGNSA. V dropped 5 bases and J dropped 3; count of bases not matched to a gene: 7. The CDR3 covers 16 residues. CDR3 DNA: TGTGCCAGCAGCCGTACTAGCGGGAGGGTCCTCTACGAGCAGTACTTC. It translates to CASSRTSGRVLYEQYF.

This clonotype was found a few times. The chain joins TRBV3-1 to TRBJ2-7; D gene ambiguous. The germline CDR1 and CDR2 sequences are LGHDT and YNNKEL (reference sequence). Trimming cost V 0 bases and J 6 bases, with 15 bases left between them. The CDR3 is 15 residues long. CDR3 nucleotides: TGTGCCAGCAGCCAAGATTTCGGTAGGACGGGCGAGCAGTACTTC. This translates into CASSQDFGRTGEQYF.

CDR3 in amino acids: CSARDPTRSGIGGELFF. The CDR3 DNA follows: TGCAGTGCTAGAGACCCTACTAGAAGTGGAATCGGGGGGGAGCTGTTTTTT. This chain links TRBV20-1 with TRBJ2-2, with TRBD2 as a possible D gene (5 bases). The CDR3 has 17 amino acids. The germline CDR1 and CDR2 sequences are DFQATT and SNEGSKA (reference sequence). V was shortened by 0 bases and J by 8 bases, with 22 bases between the two germline ends.

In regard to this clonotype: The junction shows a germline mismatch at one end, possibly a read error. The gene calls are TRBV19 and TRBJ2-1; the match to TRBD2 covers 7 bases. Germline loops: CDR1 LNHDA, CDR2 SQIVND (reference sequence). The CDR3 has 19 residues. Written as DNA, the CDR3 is TGTGCCAGTAGTATGATAGGGCACAGAGCGGGAAGCTCCTACAATGAGCAGATCTTC. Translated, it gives CASSMIGHRAGSSYNEQIF. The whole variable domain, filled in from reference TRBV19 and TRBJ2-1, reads DGGITQSPKYLFRKEGQNVTLSCEQNLNHDAMYWYRQDPGQGLRLIYYSQIVNDFQKGDIAEGYSVSREKKESFPLTVTSAQKNPTAFYLCASSMIGHRAGSSYNEQIFGPGTRLTVL.

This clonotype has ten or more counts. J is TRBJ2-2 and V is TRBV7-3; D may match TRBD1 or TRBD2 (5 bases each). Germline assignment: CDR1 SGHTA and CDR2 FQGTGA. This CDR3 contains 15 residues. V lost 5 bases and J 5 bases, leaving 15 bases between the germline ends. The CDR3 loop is CASSRDGQGTGELFF. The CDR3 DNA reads TGTGCCAGCAGCCGGGACGGTCAAGGGACCGGGGAGCTGTTTTTT. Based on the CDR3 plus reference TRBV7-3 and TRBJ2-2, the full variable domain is GAGVSQTPSNKVTEKGKYVELRCDPISGHTALYWYRQSLGQGPEFLIYFQGTGAADDSGLPNDRFFAVRPEGSVSTLKIQRTERGDSAVYLCASSRDGQGTGELFFGEGSRLTVL.

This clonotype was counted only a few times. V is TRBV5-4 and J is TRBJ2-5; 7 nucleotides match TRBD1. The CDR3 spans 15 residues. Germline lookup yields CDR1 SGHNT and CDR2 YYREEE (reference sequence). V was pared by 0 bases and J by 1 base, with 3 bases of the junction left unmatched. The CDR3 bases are TGTGCCAGCAGCTTGGAAACAGGGGTCCAAGAGACCCAGTACTTC. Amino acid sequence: CASSLETGVQETQYF.

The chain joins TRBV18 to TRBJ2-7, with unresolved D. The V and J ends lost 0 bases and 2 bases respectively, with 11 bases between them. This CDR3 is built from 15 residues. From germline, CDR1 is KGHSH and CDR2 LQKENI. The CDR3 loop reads CASSPPMREAYEQYF. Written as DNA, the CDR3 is TGTGCCAGCTCACCACCGATGAGAGAAGCCTACGAGCAGTACTTC.

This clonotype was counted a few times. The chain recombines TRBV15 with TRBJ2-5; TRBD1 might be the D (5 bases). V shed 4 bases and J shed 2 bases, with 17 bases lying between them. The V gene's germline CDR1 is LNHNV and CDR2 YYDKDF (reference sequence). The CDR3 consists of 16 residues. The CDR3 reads CATSKTGSWAQETQYF. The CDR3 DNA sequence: TGTGCCACCAGCAAAACAGGAAGTTGGGCGCAAGAGACCCAGTACTTC.

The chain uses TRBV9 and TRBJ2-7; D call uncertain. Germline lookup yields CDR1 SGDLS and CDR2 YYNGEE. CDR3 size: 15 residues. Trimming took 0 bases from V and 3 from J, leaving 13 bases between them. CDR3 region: CASSVGSTPIYEQYF. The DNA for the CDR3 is TGTGCCAGCAGCGTAGGGTCTACACCAATCTACGAGCAGTACTTC.

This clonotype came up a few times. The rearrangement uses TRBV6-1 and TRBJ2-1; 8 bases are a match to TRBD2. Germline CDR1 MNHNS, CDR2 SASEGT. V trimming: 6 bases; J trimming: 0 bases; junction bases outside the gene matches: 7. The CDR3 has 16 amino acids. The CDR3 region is CASSPAGVFSYNEQFF. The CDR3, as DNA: TGTGCCAGCAGCCCAGCGGGGGTTTTCTCCTACAATGAGCAGTTCTTC.

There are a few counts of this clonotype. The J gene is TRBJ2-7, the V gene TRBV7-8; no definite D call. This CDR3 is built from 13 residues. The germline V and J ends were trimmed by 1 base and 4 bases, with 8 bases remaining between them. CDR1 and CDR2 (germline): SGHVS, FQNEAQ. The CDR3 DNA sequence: TGTGCCAGCAGCTTAGAGCCCTGGTACGAGCAGTACTTC. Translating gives CASSLEPWYEQYF. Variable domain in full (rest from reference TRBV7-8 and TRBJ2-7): GAGVSQSPRYKVAKRGQDVALRCDPISGHVSLFWYQQALGQGPEFLTYFQNEAQLDKSGLPSDRFFAERPEGSVSTLKIQRTQQEDSAVYLCASSLEPWYEQYFGPGTRLTVT.

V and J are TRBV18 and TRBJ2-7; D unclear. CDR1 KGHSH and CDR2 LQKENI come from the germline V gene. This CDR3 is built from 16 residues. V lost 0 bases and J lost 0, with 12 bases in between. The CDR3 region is CASSPPNPPGSYEQYF. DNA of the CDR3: TGTGCCAGCTCACCACCAAATCCCCCGGGCTCCTACGAGCAGTACTTC.

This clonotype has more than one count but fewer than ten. The CDR3 protein is CSVAASGTASNEQFF. CDR3 nucleotides: TGCAGCGTTGCGGCCAGCGGGACGGCGTCCAATGAGCAGTTCTTC. The chain couples TRBV29-1 to TRBJ2-1; 7 bases fit TRBD2. The ends lost 4 bases at V and 6 bases at J; junction bases unmatched: 12. This CDR3 has 15 residues. Germline values: CDR1 SQVTM, CDR2 ANQGSEA.

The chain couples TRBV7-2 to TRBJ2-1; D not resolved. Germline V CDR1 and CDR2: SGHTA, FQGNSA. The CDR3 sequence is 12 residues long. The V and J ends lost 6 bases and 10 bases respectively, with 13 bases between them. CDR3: CASSQDWGEQFF. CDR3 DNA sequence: TGTGCCAGCAGTCAGGATTGGGGAGAGCAGTTCTTC.

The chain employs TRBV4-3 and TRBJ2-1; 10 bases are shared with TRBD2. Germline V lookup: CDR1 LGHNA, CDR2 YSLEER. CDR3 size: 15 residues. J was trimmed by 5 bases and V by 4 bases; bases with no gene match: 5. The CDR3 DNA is TGCGCCAGCAGCCTCGAGGGACTAGCGAACAATGAGCAGTTCTTC. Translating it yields CASSLEGLANNEQFF.

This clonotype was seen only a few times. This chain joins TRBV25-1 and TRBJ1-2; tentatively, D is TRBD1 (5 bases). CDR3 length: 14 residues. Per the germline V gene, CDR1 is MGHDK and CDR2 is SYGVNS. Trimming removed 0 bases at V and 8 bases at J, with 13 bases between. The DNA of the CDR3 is TGTGCCAGCAGTGAATATTCCCTGACAGAGGGCTACACCTTC. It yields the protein CASSEYSLTEGYTF.

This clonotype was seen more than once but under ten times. The CDR3 DNA sequence: TGTGCCAGCAGCTTATCCTCAGGCGGGAACATTCAGTACTTC. Translation gives CASSLSSGGNIQYF. The chain combines TRBV7-2 with TRBJ2-4, with D possibly matching TRBD2 (5 bases). The germline V and J ends were trimmed by 2 bases and 7 bases, with 12 bases remaining between them. The CDR3 spans 14 residues. Germline V gene data show CDR1 as SGHTA and CDR2 as FQGNSA.

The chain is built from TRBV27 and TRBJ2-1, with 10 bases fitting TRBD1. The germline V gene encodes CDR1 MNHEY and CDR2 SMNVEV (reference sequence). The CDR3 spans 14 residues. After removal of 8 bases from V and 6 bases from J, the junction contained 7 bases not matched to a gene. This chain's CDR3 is CASGLTGGLNEQFF. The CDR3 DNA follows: TGTGCCAGCGGGTTGACAGGGGGCCTCAATGAGCAGTTCTTC.

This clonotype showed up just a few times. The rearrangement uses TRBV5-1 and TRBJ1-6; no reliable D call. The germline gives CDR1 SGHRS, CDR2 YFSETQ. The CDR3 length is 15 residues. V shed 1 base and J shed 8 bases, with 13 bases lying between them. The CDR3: CASSLSESGDSPLHF. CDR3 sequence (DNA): TGCGCCAGCAGCTTGAGCGAGTCCGGGGATTCACCCCTCCACTTT. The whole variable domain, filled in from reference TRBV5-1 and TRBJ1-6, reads KAGVTQTPRYLIKTRGQQVTLSCSPISGHRSVSWYQQTPGQGLQFLFEYFSETQRNKGNFPGRFSGRQFSNSRSEMNVSTLELGDSALYLCASSLSESGDSPLHFGNGTRLTVT.

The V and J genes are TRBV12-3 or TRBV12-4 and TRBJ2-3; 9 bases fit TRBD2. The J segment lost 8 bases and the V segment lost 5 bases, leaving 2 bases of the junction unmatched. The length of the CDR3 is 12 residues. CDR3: CASSETSGTQYF. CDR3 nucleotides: TGTGCCAGCAGTGAGACTAGCGGTACGCAGTATTTT.

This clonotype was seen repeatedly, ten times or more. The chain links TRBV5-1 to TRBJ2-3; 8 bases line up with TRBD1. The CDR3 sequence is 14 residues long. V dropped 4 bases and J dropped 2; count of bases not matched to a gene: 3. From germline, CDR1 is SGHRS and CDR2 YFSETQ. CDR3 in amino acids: CASSRTGPTDTQYF. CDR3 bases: TGCGCCAGCAGCAGGACAGGGCCCACAGATACGCAGTATTTT. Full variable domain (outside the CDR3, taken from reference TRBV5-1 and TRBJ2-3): KAGVTQTPRYLIKTRGQQVTLSCSPISGHRSVSWYQQTPGQGLQFLFEYFSETQRNKGNFPGRFSGRQFSNSRSEMNVSTLELGDSALYLCASSRTGPTDTQYFGPGTRLTVL.

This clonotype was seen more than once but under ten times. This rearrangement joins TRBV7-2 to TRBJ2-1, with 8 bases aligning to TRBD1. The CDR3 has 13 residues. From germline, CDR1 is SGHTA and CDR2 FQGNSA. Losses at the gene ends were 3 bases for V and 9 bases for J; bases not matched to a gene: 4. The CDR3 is CASSFATGVEQFF. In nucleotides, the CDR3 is TGTGCCAGCAGCTTCGCGACAGGGGTTGAGCAGTTCTTC.

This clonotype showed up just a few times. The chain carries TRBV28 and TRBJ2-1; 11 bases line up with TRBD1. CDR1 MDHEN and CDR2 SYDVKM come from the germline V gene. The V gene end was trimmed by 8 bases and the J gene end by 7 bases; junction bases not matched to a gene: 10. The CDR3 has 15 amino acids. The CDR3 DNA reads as TGTGCCAGCGGCTCAACCGGGACAGGGGGAAATGAGCAGTTCTTC. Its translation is CASGSTGTGGNEQFF.

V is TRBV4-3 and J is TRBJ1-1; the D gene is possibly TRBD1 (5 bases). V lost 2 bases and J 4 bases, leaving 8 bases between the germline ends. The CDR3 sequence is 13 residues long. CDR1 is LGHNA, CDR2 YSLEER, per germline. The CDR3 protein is CASSQYGGTEAFF. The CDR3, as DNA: TGCGCCAGCAGCCAATACGGGGGCACTGAAGCTTTCTTT.

This chain's CDR3 is CASSLARGRAQETQYF. The CDR3 DNA follows: TGTGCCAGCAGCTTAGCGCGCGGGAGGGCCCAAGAGACCCAGTACTTC. The chain uses TRBV7-2 and TRBJ2-5, with 9 bases identical to TRBD2. CDR1 is SGHTA, CDR2 FQGNSA, per germline. The CDR3 length is 16 residues. With 0 bases clipped from V and 1 base from J, the junction kept 3 bases outside the gene matches.

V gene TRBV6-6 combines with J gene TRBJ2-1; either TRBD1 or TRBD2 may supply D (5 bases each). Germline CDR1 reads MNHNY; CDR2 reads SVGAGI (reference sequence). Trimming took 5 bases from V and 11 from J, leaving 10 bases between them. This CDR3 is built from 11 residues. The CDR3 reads CASSLGPQQFF. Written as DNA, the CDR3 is TGTGCCAGCAGTCTGGGACCTCAGCAGTTCTTC.

The CDR3 sequence: CASSRQRSGYNEQFF. The DNA of the CDR3 is TGTGCCAGCAGTCGCCAGCGGAGTGGTTACAATGAGCAGTTCTTC. The genes are TRBV28 and TRBJ2-1; tentatively, D is TRBD2 (5 bases). Trimming took 5 bases from V and 4 from J, leaving 15 bases between them. CDR3 length equals 15 residues. Germline assignment: CDR1 MDHEN and CDR2 SYDVKM.